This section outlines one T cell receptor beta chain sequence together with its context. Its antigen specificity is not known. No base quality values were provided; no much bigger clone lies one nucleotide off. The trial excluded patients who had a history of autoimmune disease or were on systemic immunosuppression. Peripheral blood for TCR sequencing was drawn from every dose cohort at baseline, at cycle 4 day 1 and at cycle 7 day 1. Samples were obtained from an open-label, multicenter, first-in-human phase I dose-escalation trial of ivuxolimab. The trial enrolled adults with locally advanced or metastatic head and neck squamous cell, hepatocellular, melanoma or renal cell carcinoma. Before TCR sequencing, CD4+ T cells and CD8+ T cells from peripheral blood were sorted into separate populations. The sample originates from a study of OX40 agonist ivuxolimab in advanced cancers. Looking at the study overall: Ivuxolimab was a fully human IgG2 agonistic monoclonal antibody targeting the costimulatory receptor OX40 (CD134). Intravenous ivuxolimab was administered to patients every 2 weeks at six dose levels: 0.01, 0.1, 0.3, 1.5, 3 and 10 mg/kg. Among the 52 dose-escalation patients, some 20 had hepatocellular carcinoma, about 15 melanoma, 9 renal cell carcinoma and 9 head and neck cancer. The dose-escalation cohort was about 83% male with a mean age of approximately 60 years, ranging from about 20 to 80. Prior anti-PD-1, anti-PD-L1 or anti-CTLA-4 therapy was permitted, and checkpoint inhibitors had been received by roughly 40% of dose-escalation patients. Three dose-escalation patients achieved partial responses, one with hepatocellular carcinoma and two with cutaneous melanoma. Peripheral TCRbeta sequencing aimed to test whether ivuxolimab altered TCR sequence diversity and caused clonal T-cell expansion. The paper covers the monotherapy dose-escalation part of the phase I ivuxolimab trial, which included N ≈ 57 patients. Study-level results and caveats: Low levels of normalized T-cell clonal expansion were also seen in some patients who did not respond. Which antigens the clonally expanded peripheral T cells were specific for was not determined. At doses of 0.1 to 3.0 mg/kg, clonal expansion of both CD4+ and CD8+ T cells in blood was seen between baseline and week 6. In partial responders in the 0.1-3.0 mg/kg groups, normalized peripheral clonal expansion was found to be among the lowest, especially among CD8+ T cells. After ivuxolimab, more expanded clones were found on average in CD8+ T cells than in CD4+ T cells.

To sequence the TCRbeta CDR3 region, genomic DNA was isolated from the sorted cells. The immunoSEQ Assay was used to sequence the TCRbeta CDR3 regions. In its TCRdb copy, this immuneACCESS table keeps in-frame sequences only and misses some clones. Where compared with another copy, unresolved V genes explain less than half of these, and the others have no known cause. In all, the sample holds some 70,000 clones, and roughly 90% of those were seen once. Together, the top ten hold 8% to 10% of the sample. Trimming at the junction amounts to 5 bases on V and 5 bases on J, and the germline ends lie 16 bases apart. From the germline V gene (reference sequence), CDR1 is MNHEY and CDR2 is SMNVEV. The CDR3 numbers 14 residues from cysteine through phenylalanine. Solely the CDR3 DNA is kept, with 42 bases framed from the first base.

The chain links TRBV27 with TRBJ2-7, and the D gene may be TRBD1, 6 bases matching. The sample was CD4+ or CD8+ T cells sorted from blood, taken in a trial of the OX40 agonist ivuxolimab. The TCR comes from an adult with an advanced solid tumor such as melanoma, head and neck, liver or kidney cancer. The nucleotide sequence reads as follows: TGTGCCAGCAGTCGACGGCGAGGGGGAAACGAGCAGTACTTC. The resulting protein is CASSRRRGGNEQYF.